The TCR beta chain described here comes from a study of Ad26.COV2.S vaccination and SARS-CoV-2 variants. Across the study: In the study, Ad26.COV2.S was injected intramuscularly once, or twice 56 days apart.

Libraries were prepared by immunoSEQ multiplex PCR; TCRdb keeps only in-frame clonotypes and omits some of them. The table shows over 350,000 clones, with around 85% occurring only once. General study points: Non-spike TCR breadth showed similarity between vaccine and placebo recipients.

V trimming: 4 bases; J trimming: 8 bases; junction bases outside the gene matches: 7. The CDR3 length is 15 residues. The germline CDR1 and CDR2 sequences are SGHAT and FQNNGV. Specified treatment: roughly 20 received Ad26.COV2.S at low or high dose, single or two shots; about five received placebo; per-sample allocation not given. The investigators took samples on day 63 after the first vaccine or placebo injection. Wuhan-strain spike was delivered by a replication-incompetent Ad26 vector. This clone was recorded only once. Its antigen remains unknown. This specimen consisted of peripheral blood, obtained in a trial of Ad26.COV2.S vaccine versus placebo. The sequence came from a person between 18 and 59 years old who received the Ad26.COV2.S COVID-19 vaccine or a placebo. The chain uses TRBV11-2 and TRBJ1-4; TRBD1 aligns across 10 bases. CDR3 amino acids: CASSSSGTGEEKLFF. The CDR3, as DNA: TGTGCCAGCAGCTCTTCCGGGACAGGGGAAGAAAAACTGTTTTTT.